Presented here are 27 T cell receptor beta chains from one specimen sequenced in a study of cytomegalovirus exposure and HLA in healthy donors. With 60 Vbeta and 13 Jbeta primers, the PCR was carried out. Assay: immunoSEQ multiplex PCR; the TCRdb copy retains only in-frame clones and omits some. The repertoire includes around 110,000 clones, 65% to 75% of them detected once, and over 4% sits in the top ten. Sequenced: PBMCs. The origin of the receptors is a young man in good health and CMV-seropositive.

The rearrangement links TRBV9 to TRBJ2-2; 9 nucleotides line up with TRBD1. Germline V CDR1 and CDR2: SGDLS, YYNGEE. V shed 0 bases, J shed 6 bases, and the junction held 18 bases outside the gene matches. This CDR3 has 20 residues. The CDR3 sequence: CASSVGTLHHRGRGPGELFF. CDR3 sequence (DNA): TGTGCCAGCAGCGTAGGGACACTGCACCACAGGGGGCGCGGACCCGGGGAGCTGTTTTTT.

The chain employs TRBV7-9 and TRBJ1-2, with D hard to call. Trimming pared 1 base from V and 5 bases from J, leaving 8 bases between. The V gene's germline CDR1 is SEHNR and CDR2 FQNEAQ (reference sequence). CDR3 length: 13 amino acids. Here the CDR3 reads CASSLGLKYGYTF. CDR3 nucleotides: TGTGCCAGCAGCTTAGGACTGAAATATGGCTACACCTTC.

This clone was counted once. The gene calls are TRBV7-2 and TRBJ2-1, with 9 bases lining up with TRBD2. The CDR3 runs to 17 residues. V was clipped by 0 bases and J by 4 bases; unmatched bases: 7. Germline V gene data show CDR1 as SGHTA and CDR2 as FQGNSA. CDR3 DNA sequence: TGTGCCAGCAGCTTAGCAGGGGGAAGCGGGGGGTACAATGAGCAGTTCTTC. Protein: CASSLAGGSGGYNEQFF.

The chain combines TRBV10-3 with TRBJ2-2; 7 nucleotides agree with TRBD2. V shed 11 bases, J shed 3 bases, and the junction held 9 bases outside the gene matches. Per the germline V gene, CDR1 is ENHRY and CDR2 is SYGVKD. CDR3 size: 14 residues. The CDR3 here is CALGMGGDTGELFF. The CDR3 bases are TGTGCCCTCGGAATGGGGGGGGACACCGGGGAGCTGTTTTTT.

The CDR3 spells CASSEEEYLYGYTF. In nucleotides, the CDR3 is TGTGCCAGCAGTGAAGAAGAGTACCTCTATGGCTACACCTTC. This rearrangement joins TRBV6-1 to TRBJ1-2, with D hard to call. Looked up from germline, CDR1 is MNHNS and CDR2 is SASEGT. CDR3 size: 14 residues. Trimming cost V 1 base and J 4 bases, with 10 bases left between them.

The rearrangement joins TRBV6-6 to TRBJ1-2; TRBD1 is a possible D gene (5 bases). CDR1 and CDR2 from the germline V gene are MNHNY and SVGAGI (reference sequence). The V and J ends lost 6 bases and 2 bases respectively, with 10 bases between them. The CDR3 has 13 amino acids. CDR3 DNA sequence: TGTGCCAGCAGCCCCGGGGGAAACTATGGCTACACCTTC. Protein sequence: CASSPGGNYGYTF.

The chain employs TRBV19 and TRBJ1-4, with 7 bases matching TRBD1. Germline CDR1 LNHDA, CDR2 SQIVND (reference sequence). The CDR3 loop spans 13 amino acids. Trimming removed 8 bases from V and 7 bases from J; junction bases left unmatched: 7. The DNA of the CDR3 is TGTGCCAGTGCGATGGGACAGACTGAAAAACTGTTTTTT. Its protein is CASAMGQTEKLFF.

This clone occurred once. This chain connects TRBV19 to TRBJ1-6; tentative D call: TRBD1 (5 bases). This CDR3 contains 16 residues. V lost 1 base and J 0 bases, leaving 7 bases between the germline ends. The V gene's germline CDR1 is LNHDA and CDR2 SQIVND (reference sequence). In nucleotides, the CDR3 is TGTGCCAGTAGTATAGGGGGCAACTCCTATAATTCACCCCTCCACTTT. The encoded protein is CASSIGGNSYNSPLHF.

This chain uses TRBV7-9 with TRBJ2-1, with D perhaps matching TRBD2 (6 bases). Per germline, CDR1 SEHNR and CDR2 FQNEAQ (reference sequence). There are 13 residues in the CDR3. V was cut by 8 bases and J by 8 bases, with 16 bases left in between. CDR3 loop: CASGTPERHEQFF. In DNA form, the CDR3 reads TGTGCCAGCGGGACTCCCGAGCGCCATGAGCAGTTCTTC.

Note on this clone: Sequence at one end of the junction differs from germline and may be a read error. V and J are TRBV2 and TRBJ1-1; 9 bases are a match to TRBD1. Germline V gene lookup returns CDR1 SNHLY and CDR2 FYNNEI. The CDR3 extends over 15 amino acids. CDR3 DNA: TGTGCCAGCACTGAAGCAGGGACAGGGAAAACTGAAGCTTTCTTT. This gives the protein CASTEAGTGKTEAFF.

The V gene is TRBV18, the J gene TRBJ2-4; D remains unclear. The CDR3 spans 15 residues. Germline V gene lookup returns CDR1 KGHSH and CDR2 LQKENI. V lost 2 bases and J 0 bases, leaving 8 bases between the germline ends. CDR3: CASSPASRAKNIQYF. The DNA of the CDR3 is TGTGCCAGCTCACCAGCGTCCCGAGCCAAAAACATTCAGTACTTC.

This clone was detected many times. This chain connects TRBV10-1 to TRBJ2-2; D is possibly TRBD2 (6 bases). Trimming left V 8 bases short and J 4 bases short, with 14 bases between. This CDR3 region has 14 residues. CDR1 is WNHNN and CDR2 is SYGVQD in the germline V gene (reference sequence). CDR3 sequence reads: CASSGTSTTGELFF. In nucleotides, the CDR3 is TGCGCCAGCTCGGGGACTTCAACCACCGGGGAGCTGTTTTTT.

In nucleotides, the CDR3 is TGCGCCAGCAGCTTGGGCCCTAGCGGATCCTACGAGCAGTACTTC. Amino acids: CASSLGPSGSYEQYF. This sequence joins TRBV5-1 and TRBJ2-7; TRBD2 aligns across 7 bases. Germline-derived CDR1 and CDR2 are SGHRS and YFSETQ. The CDR3 runs to 15 residues. V shed 0 bases, J shed 1 base, and the junction held 4 bases outside the gene matches.

The chain carries TRBV10-3 and TRBJ1-2; unclear D gene. The CDR3 totals 13 residues. V lost 2 bases and J 4 bases, leaving 8 bases between the germline ends. Germline V gives CDR1 ENHRY, CDR2 SYGVKD. Here the CDR3 DNA reads TGTGCCATCAGTGAGCCCTACAGCTATGGCTACACCTTC. This gives the protein CAISEPYSYGYTF.

This clone was picked up one time. The chain carries TRBV29-1 and TRBJ2-1; no reliable D call. CDR1 and CDR2 (germline): SQVTM, ANQGSEA. The CDR3 has 13 amino acids. Trimming removed 4 bases at V and 0 bases at J, with 7 bases between. The CDR3 loop reads CSVASSSYNEQFF. The CDR3 region has the DNA TGCAGCGTTGCTTCGAGCTCCTACAATGAGCAGTTCTTC.

The chain employs TRBV6-1 and TRBJ1-6, with D possibly matching TRBD1 (5 bases). The germline V and J ends were trimmed by 8 bases and 13 bases, with 18 bases remaining between them. CDR1 and CDR2 from the germline V gene are MNHNS and SASEGT. The CDR3 is made up of 13 amino acids. The CDR3 DNA is TGTGCCAGCTACCCTCGACAGATGGGTCCCCTCCACTTT. It codes for CASYPRQMGPLHF.

The chain is built from TRBV9 and TRBJ2-1; D gene uncertain. Germline loops: CDR1 SGDLS, CDR2 YYNGEE. The CDR3 has 12 amino acids. V was trimmed by 0 bases and J by 6 bases, leaving 4 bases between them. This CDR3 is CASSVAGNEQFF. The CDR3 bases are TGTGCCAGCAGCGTAGCCGGCAATGAGCAGTTCTTC. Complete variable domain (other parts from reference TRBV9 and TRBJ2-1): DSGVTQTPKHLITATGQRVTLRCSPRSGDLSVYWYQQSLDQGLQFLIQYYNGEERAKGNILERFSAQQFPDLHSELNLSSLELGDSALYFCASSVAGNEQFFGPGTRLTVL.

This chain links TRBV30 with TRBJ2-4; TRBD2 is a possible D gene (6 bases). The CDR3 sequence is 16 residues long. Germline CDR1 and CDR2: GTSNPN and SVGIG (reference sequence). V gave up 4 bases and J gave up 0 bases, with 16 bases separating them. CDR3 in amino acids: CAWTPFGGLAKNIQYF. CDR3 nucleotides: TGTGCCTGGACCCCTTTTGGGGGACTAGCCAAAAACATTCAGTACTTC. Complete variable domain (other parts from reference TRBV30 and TRBJ2-4): SQTIHQWPATLVQPVGSPLSLECTVEGTSNPNLYWYRQAAGRGLQLLFYSVGIGQISSEVPQNLSASRPQDRQFILSSKKLLLSDSGFYLCAWTPFGGLAKNIQYFGAGTRLSVL.

The genes are TRBV27 and TRBJ1-4; D possibly corresponds to TRBD1 (6 bases). The CDR3 has 14 amino acids. Germline loops: CDR1 MNHEY, CDR2 SMNVEV (reference sequence). Trimming cost V 4 bases and J 7 bases, with 13 bases left between them. The CDR3 DNA reads as TGTGCCAGCAGTTCCCGCAGGGGAATTGAAAAACTGTTTTTT. Encoded protein: CASSSRRGIEKLFF.

The table lists this clone with many counts. This chain connects TRBV6-4 to TRBJ1-5, with D unresolved. This CDR3 has 13 residues. From germline, CDR1 is MRHNA and CDR2 SNTAGT. Trimming removed 3 bases from V and 6 bases from J, with 9 bases in between. The CDR3: CASSDGGGQPQHF. The CDR3 nucleotides are TGTGCCAGCAGTGATGGCGGTGGTCAGCCCCAGCATTTT.

The gene calls are TRBV5-6 and TRBJ2-3, with 10 bases that match TRBD2. Germline trimming cut 3 bases from V and 3 bases from J; bases unmatched to any gene: 1. Germline V gene data show CDR1 as SGHDT and CDR2 as YYEEEE. This CDR3 has 14 amino acids. The CDR3 sequence: CASSSLAGTDTQYF. In DNA, the CDR3 is TGTGCCAGCAGCTCACTAGCGGGGACAGATACGCAGTATTTT.

V and J are TRBV16 and TRBJ2-3; a possible D gene is TRBD2 (6 bases). The germline V and J ends were trimmed by 4 bases and 6 bases, with 14 bases remaining between them. The CDR3 loop spans 14 amino acids. Germline V lookup: CDR1 KGHSY, CDR2 FQNENV. In DNA form, the CDR3 reads TGTGCCAGCAGCCTCGGCGGGGCCTCGGATACGCAGTATTTT. It yields the protein CASSLGGASDTQYF.

The rearrangement links TRBV4-1 to TRBJ2-4; a weak D match, TRBD2 (6 bases). The germline V and J ends were trimmed by 0 bases and 8 bases, with 11 bases remaining between them. The germline V gene encodes CDR1 MGHRA and CDR2 YSYEKL. The CDR3 length is 14 residues. The CDR3 DNA reads as TGCGCCAGCAGCCAAGATCGGGGGTCCGACATTCAGTACTTC. It encodes CASSQDRGSDIQYF.

The chain joins TRBV10-3 to TRBJ1-3, with D possibly being TRBD1 (5 bases). This CDR3 region has 15 residues. V was shortened by 3 bases and J by 4 bases, with 13 bases between the two germline ends. The germline V gene has CDR1 ENHRY and CDR2 SYGVKD. CDR3 loop: CAISDIQGSGNTIYF. CDR3 coding DNA: TGTGCCATCAGTGATATTCAGGGCTCCGGAAACACCATATATTTT.

The chain combines TRBV5-4 with TRBJ2-3, with D perhaps matching TRBD1 (6 bases). The CDR3 loop spans 15 amino acids. Trimming pared 5 bases from V and 1 base from J, leaving 14 bases between. Germline V gene data show CDR1 as SGHNT and CDR2 as YYREEE (reference sequence). The CDR3 DNA follows: TGTGCCAGCAGTATAGACAGGAGAGGCACAGATACGCAGTATTTT. This translates into CASSIDRRGTDTQYF.

V usage is TRBV4-2 and J usage is TRBJ2-7; TRBD1 might be the D (7 bases). This CDR3 is 16 amino acids long. Germline assignment: CDR1 LGHNA and CDR2 YNFKEQ. V dropped 0 bases and J dropped 1 base, with 13 bases sitting between them. CDR3 nucleotide sequence: TGTGCCAGCAGCCAAGAAGGCGCAGGGGGGTCCTACGAGCAGTACTTC. This gives the protein CASSQEGAGGSYEQYF.

This clone has more than one count but fewer than ten. The gene calls are TRBV10-3 and TRBJ2-3; D remains ambiguous. There are 14 residues in the CDR3. From germline, CDR1 is ENHRY and CDR2 SYGVKD. V lost 4 bases, J lost 2 bases, and 10 bases lay in between. CDR3 DNA sequence: TGTGCCATCAGTGTCGTGGGCCCCACAGATACGCAGTATTTT. This gives the protein CAISVVGPTDTQYF.